These 20 T cell receptor beta chains share one sample of origin, sequenced in a study of T-cell reconstitution after alpha-beta-depleted transplantation in children. The TCRbeta library incorporated unique molecular identifiers. TCRdb fed the PCR reads into MiXCR, producing one record per CDR3 protein. The sample consists of hundreds of thousands of distinct CDR3 sequences, 16% of them appearing once. Sequences were derived from PBMCs from the stem cell graft donor, sampled from the stem cell graft. Receptors originate from a human donor who donated a stem cell graft to a child with acute myeloid leukemia.

This clonotype was observed many times. The rearrangement uses TRBV5-5 and TRBJ2-7; perhaps TRBD2 as D (5 bases). CDR1 is SGHKS and CDR2 is YYEKEE in the germline V gene (reference sequence). CDR3 length: 13 amino acids. The V gene lost 4 bases and the J gene lost 3 bases, with 11 bases spanning the gap. The CDR3 DNA is TGTGCCAGCAGCGTGGATGGGAGCTACGAGCAGTACTTC. It translates to CASSVDGSYEQYF.

The chain uses TRBV3-1 and TRBJ1-2, with 8 bases identical to TRBD1. With 1 base clipped from V and 2 bases from J, the junction kept 6 bases outside the gene matches. The CDR3 totals 16 residues. Germline assignment: CDR1 LGHDT and CDR2 YNNKEL (reference sequence). The CDR3 protein is CASSQGWTGKNYGYTF. The CDR3 DNA reads as TGTGCCAGCAGCCAAGGTTGGACAGGGAAAAACTATGGCTACACCTTC.

This clonotype was seen many times. The CDR3 protein is CASSPLQGWDTEAFF. CDR3 sequence (DNA): TGCGCCAGCAGCCCGCTACAGGGATGGGACACTGAAGCTTTCTTT. The chain links TRBV5-1 to TRBJ1-1, with D perhaps matching TRBD1 (6 bases). The germline gives CDR1 SGHRS, CDR2 YFSETQ. Trimming shortened V by 4 bases and J by 3 bases, and 16 bases separated the two germline ends. This CDR3 contains 15 residues.

This clonotype was counted many times. This chain connects TRBV10-3 to TRBJ2-1; 13 bases are a match to TRBD2. CDR1 is ENHRY and CDR2 is SYGVKD in the germline V gene. This CDR3 comprises 17 residues. V lost 2 bases to trimming and J lost 7 bases; unmatched junction nucleotides: 8. The CDR3 region has the DNA TGTGCCATCAGTGAGCCGGAGACTAGCGGGGGGCGGAATGAGCAGTTCTTC. This translates into CAISEPETSGGRNEQFF.

This clonotype showed up many times. V gene TRBV6-5 combines with J gene TRBJ2-1, with D possibly called TRBD1 or TRBD2 (5 bases each). This CDR3 region has 11 residues. Trimming left V 6 bases short and J 10 bases short, with 10 bases between. The germline V gene has CDR1 MNHEY and CDR2 SVGAGI. The CDR3 is CASRGRDEQFF. CDR3 coding DNA: TGTGCCAGCAGGGGTAGGGACGAGCAGTTCTTC.

The chain carries TRBV4-3 and TRBJ2-3; maybe TRBD1 (6 bases). V lost 0 bases and J lost 6, with 22 bases in between. The germline CDR1 and CDR2 sequences are LGHNA and YSLEER. The CDR3 length is 18 residues. The CDR3 sequence is CASSQDPRGTGYRDTQYF. The CDR3 DNA is TGCGCCAGCAGCCAAGATCCCAGGGGCACAGGGTATCGGGATACGCAGTATTTT.

The chain is built from TRBV7-8 and TRBJ1-1; D is uncertain. This CDR3 contains 14 residues. Germline CDR1 reads SGHVS; CDR2 reads FQNEAQ. V lost 3 bases, J lost 7 bases, and 15 bases lay in between. As DNA, the CDR3 is TGTGCCAGCAGCTTCACACGGGGAGAAGGTGAAGCTTTCTTT. Amino acid sequence: CASSFTRGEGEAFF.

Remarks on this clonotype: Possible read error: a much larger clone is one base away. The V and J genes are TRBV20-1 and TRBJ1-1, with unresolved D. CDR3 length equals 14 residues. Trimming took off 1 base at V and 0 bases at J, with 9 bases between the two ends. Looked up from germline, CDR1 is DFQATT and CDR2 is SNEGSKA (reference sequence). The CDR3 loop is CSARGGSVNTEAFF. The CDR3, as DNA: TGCAGTGCTAGAGGGGGAAGCGTGAACACTGAAGCTTTCTTT.

This clonotype was observed a single time. The J gene is TRBJ2-1, the V gene TRBV9; the match to TRBD2 covers 7 bases. Germline trimming cut 0 bases from V and 3 bases from J; bases unmatched to any gene: 15. The germline CDR1 and CDR2 sequences are SGDLS and YYNGEE. The CDR3 is 19 amino acids. CDR3 nucleotides: TGTGCCAGCAGCGTAGAGGCCCAGCCAGGGAGGGGTCACTACAATGAGCAGTTCTTC. It codes for CASSVEAQPGRGHYNEQFF.

To note about this clonotype: A read error is possible here, since a much larger clone lies one base away. The chain is built from TRBV20-1 and TRBJ2-5, with D perhaps matching TRBD1 or TRBD2 (5 bases each). This CDR3 has 13 amino acids. Germline CDR1 is DFQATT and CDR2 is SNEGSKA (reference sequence). The CDR3 bases are TGCAGTGCTAGTCAGGGTATGGGAGAGACCCAGCACTTC. Its protein is CSASQGMGETQHF.

This clonotype showed up just a few times. V is TRBV5-1 and J is TRBJ1-1; D ambiguous. The CDR3 is 12 residues long. The V end lost 7 bases, the J end lost 8 bases, and 15 bases lay between the germline ends. Germline V gene data show CDR1 as SGHRS and CDR2 as YFSETQ. For the CDR3, the DNA is TGCGCCAGCGCATCGGGAGAGAACGAAGCTTTCTTT. Protein product: CASASGENEAFF.

The table lists this clonotype with many counts. The V and J genes are TRBV20-1 and TRBJ1-2; 9 bases line up with TRBD1. The trim removed 5 bases at V and 8 bases at J, leaving 12 bases unmatched. This CDR3 contains 14 residues. CDR1 is DFQATT and CDR2 is SNEGSKA in the germline V gene (reference sequence). CDR3: CSAAHTQGADGYTF. CDR3 in DNA: TGCAGTGCTGCCCACACACAGGGGGCAGACGGCTACACCTTC.

This clonotype was picked up many times. This chain joins TRBV29-1 and TRBJ1-1; D perhaps matches TRBD1 (6 bases). The germline gives CDR1 SQVTM, CDR2 ANQGSEA. The CDR3 covers 14 residues. The V gene lost 7 bases and the J gene lost 1 base, with 16 bases spanning the gap. In DNA form, the CDR3 reads TGCAGCGGGAGCAGACAGGATCCGAACACTGAAGCTTTCTTT. Translating gives CSGSRQDPNTEAFF.

This clonotype was counted many times. This chain uses TRBV20-1 with TRBJ2-7; 8 bases align to TRBD1. Germline CDR1 reads DFQATT; CDR2 reads SNEGSKA (reference sequence). The trim removed 3 bases at V and 4 bases at J, leaving 8 bases unmatched. The CDR3 is 14 amino acids. CDR3 protein: CSASDGQGSYEQYV. Here the CDR3 DNA reads TGCAGTGCTAGCGATGGACAGGGTTCGTACGAGCAGTACGTC.

V usage is TRBV12-3 or TRBV12-4 and J usage is TRBJ2-3; D is tentatively TRBD1 or TRBD2 (5 bases each). CDR3 length: 16 amino acids. Trimming removed 6 bases from V and 3 bases from J, with 19 bases in between. DNA of the CDR3: TGTGCCAGCAGCCCGCCGGGCCGGGGCTTGACAGATACGCAGTATTTT. Protein sequence: CASSPPGRGLTDTQYF.

This clonotype has ten or more counts. V is TRBV29-1 and J is TRBJ1-2; perhaps TRBD1 as D (5 bases). The germline V gene encodes CDR1 SQVTM and CDR2 ANQGSEA. The CDR3 runs 14 residues. V was cut by 5 bases and J by 5 bases, with 18 bases left in between. In DNA form, the CDR3 reads TGCAGCGTTACGGGGAACAGGCATCCTTATGGCTACACCTTC. Its translation is CSVTGNRHPYGYTF.

This clonotype was detected a few times. This chain's CDR3 is CASSLEDRGPEAFF. DNA for the CDR3: TGTGCCAGCAGCTTGGAGGACAGGGGGCCTGAAGCTTTCTTT. V gene TRBV5-5 combines with J gene TRBJ1-1, with 11 bases matching TRBD1. Per germline, CDR1 SGHKS and CDR2 YYEKEE (reference sequence). The CDR3 covers 14 residues. V shed 0 bases and J 6 bases; nucleotides not matched to a gene: 1.

This clonotype was observed a handful of times. The rearrangement joins TRBV5-1 to TRBJ1-2, with 9 bases aligning to TRBD1. The CDR3 spans 15 residues. Germline V lookup: CDR1 SGHRS, CDR2 YFSETQ. V was pared by 2 bases and J by 4 bases, with 6 bases of the junction left unmatched. The CDR3 reads CASSFGGDRAYGYTF. CDR3 coding DNA: TGCGCCAGCAGCTTTGGGGGGGACAGGGCCTATGGCTACACCTTC.

Notes on this clonotype: A clone one base away is much larger, so this may be a read error. The chain links TRBV20-1 to TRBJ1-5, with a weak D call TRBD1 (6 bases). In germline, CDR1 is DFQATT, CDR2 SNEGSKA (reference sequence). CDR3 length equals 15 residues. Trimming took 5 bases from V and 3 from J, leaving 17 bases between them. CDR3 sequence: CSAQPGQLFNQPQHF. DNA for the CDR3: TGCAGTGCTCAACCAGGACAGTTATTCAATCAGCCCCAGCATTTT.

This clonotype was counted at least ten times. This chain connects TRBV5-1 to TRBJ2-1; D possibly uses TRBD1 or TRBD2 (6 bases each). Germline V gives CDR1 SGHRS, CDR2 YFSETQ. The CDR3 is made up of 15 amino acids. Between the trimmed V and J ends, which lost 1 base and 0 bases, there was a span of 8 bases. The CDR3 region is CASSLPGASYNEQFF. CDR3 DNA: TGCGCCAGCAGCTTGCCGGGGGCCTCCTACAATGAGCAGTTCTTC.